This is a list of T cell receptor beta chains from one sample in a study of shared clonotypes between healthy human individuals. Repertoires were generated with immunoSEQ multiplex PCR, while TCRdb's copy carries only in-frame clones and drops some. The sample consists of 760,000 or so clones, roughly 96% of them appearing once. The sequencing sample was made of naive CD8+ T cells sorted from blood. The source of these receptors is a young man in good health. The CDR3 runs from the conserved cysteine through the conserved F or W. Fields, in order: D gene, V gene, clone size, J gene, CDR3 DNA, CDR3 protein. The D gene is left open where the match is weak. Some rows mark clone size as missing; the rest say once, few, many or name a class of expanded clone.

>-|TRBV25-1|-|TRBJ2-3
TGTGCCAGCAGTGAATATAGCCCAGATACGCAGTATTTT
CASSEYSPDTQYF
>-|TRBV11-2|-|TRBJ1-4
TGTGCCAGCAGTTTCTTCGTCGGACACACTAATGAAAAACTGTTTTTT
CASSFFVGHTNEKLFF
>-|TRBV7-2|-|TRBJ1-1
TGTGCCAGCAGCCCTGGACGGGTTGAAGCTTTCTTT
CASSPGRVEAFF
>TRBD2|TRBV29-1|-|TRBJ2-1
TGCAGCGTTGAAGGGCGGGAGGGCGGCTACAATGAGCAGTTCTTC
CSVEGREGGYNEQFF
>TRBD1|TRBV9|-|TRBJ1-5
TGTGCCAGCAGCGCCGGGACAGGAAATCAGCCCCAGCATTTT
CASSAGTGNQPQHF
>-|TRBV7-2|-|TRBJ1-1
TGTGCCAGCAGCCCACCCGGGGCCTTGAACACTGAAGCTTTCTTT
CASSPPGALNTEAFF
>-|TRBV10-2|-|TRBJ2-5
TGCGCCAGCAGTGTTGCGCCCCTATCGGAGACCCAGTACTTC
CASSVAPLSETQYF
>TRBD1|TRBV19|-|TRBJ1-2
TGTGCCAGTAGTCCAACAGGGGACTATGGCTACACCTTC
CASSPTGDYGYTF
>-|TRBV6-5|once|TRBJ2-7
TGTGCCAGCAGTTCCTATTCCTCGGGACAAAATTACGAGCAGTACTTC
CASSSYSSGQNYEQYF
>TRBD1|TRBV10-3|-|TRBJ2-7
TGTGCCATCAGTGTGACAGGGGACAAAACTACCTACGAGCAGTACTTC
CAISVTGDKTTYEQYF
>-|TRBV7-2|-|TRBJ2-7
TGTGCCAGCAGCTTAGGCCCCCCGCCCGGGTACGAGCAGTACTTC
CASSLGPPPGYEQYF
>TRBD2|TRBV11-2|-|TRBJ2-1
TGTGCCAGCAGCCTGAGCGGGAGGGCCTTTGAGCAGTTCTTC
CASSLSGRAFEQFF
>-|TRBV7-3|-|TRBJ2-7
TGTGCCAGCAGCTCCCGTACCGGCAGGGGCGGCGAGCAGTACTTC
CASSSRTGRGGEQYF
>TRBD2|TRBV7-9|-|TRBJ2-5
TGTGCCAGCAGCTCAGCCAATAGCGGGAGGGCCGAAGAGACCCAGTACTTC
CASSSANSGRAEETQYF
>-|TRBV7-9|once|TRBJ2-1
TGTGCCAGCAGCCACCAACGCAATGAGCAGTTCTTC
CASSHQRNEQFF
>-|TRBV29-1|few|TRBJ2-7
TGCAGCGTAGGGCGCGACTACGAGCAGTACTTC
CSVGRDYEQYF
>-|TRBV7-9|-|TRBJ2-7
TGTGCCAGCAGCATGGGCCGCCCGGGCGAGCAGTACTTC
CASSMGRPGEQYF
>TRBD1|TRBV7-9|once|TRBJ2-7
TGTGCCAGCAGCCTCCGGACAGGGTCTGCGTACGAGCAGTACTTC
CASSLRTGSAYEQYF
>-|TRBV27|-|TRBJ2-1
TGTGCCAGCCGGTCGGGGGGCCATACCTACAATGAGCAGTTCTTC
CASRSGGHTYNEQFF
>-|TRBV11-2|-|TRBJ2-1
TGTGCCAGCAGCTTAGAACTAGGGTACAATGAGCAGTTCTTC
CASSLELGYNEQFF
>-|TRBV6-4|-|TRBJ2-5
TGTGCCAGCAGTGACCTTCTCCGGGGTGAAGAGACCCAGTACTTC
CASSDLLRGEETQYF
>-|TRBV27|-|TRBJ1-2
TGTGCCAGCAGTCCTACGGACAGCCTATGGGGCTACACCTTC
CASSPTDSLWGYTF
>-|TRBV7-9|-|TRBJ1-1
TGTGCCAGCAGCTTAGGGGGAAATGGAGCTTTCTTT
CASSLGGNGAFF
>TRBD2|TRBV5-6|once|TRBJ2-5
TGTGCCAGCAGCTGGAAGACTAGCGGGAGGGTGTTGGAGACCCAGTACTTC
CASSWKTSGRVLETQYF
>TRBD1|TRBV5-1|-|TRBJ2-2
TGCGCCAGCAGCTTGCCCGGGACAGGGAGTTCCGGGGAGCTGTTTTTT
CASSLPGTGSSGELFF
>-|TRBV4-3|-|TRBJ2-1
TGCGCCAGCAGCCAAGTAGTGGTAACGAGCTCCTACAATGAGCAGTTCTTC
CASSQVVVTSSYNEQFF
>TRBD2|TRBV7-6|-|TRBJ2-5
TGTGCCAGCAGCCTGATCTCAACGGGGGGAAACCAAGAGACCCAGTACTTC
CASSLISTGGNQETQYF
>-|TRBV7-9|-|TRBJ2-7
TGTGCCAGCGCCACGCCGCCCTACGAGCAGTACTTC
CASATPPYEQYF
>TRBD2|TRBV7-9|-|TRBJ2-3
TGTGCCAGCAGCTTGGGACTAGCCTTGAGCACAGATACGCAGTATTTT
CASSLGLALSTDTQYF
>-|TRBV10-3|-|TRBJ1-1
TGTGCCATCTCAGTCTCCAACACTGAAGCTTTCTTT
CAISVSNTEAFF
>-|TRBV7-9|-|TRBJ1-1
TGTGCCAGCAGCTTACGTGACACTGAAGCTTTCTTT
CASSLRDTEAFF
>TRBD1|TRBV18|-|TRBJ1-1
TGTGCCAGCTCACCGGACAGGGGGAACACTGAAGCTTTCTTT
CASSPDRGNTEAFF
>-|TRBV2|-|TRBJ1-5
TGTGCCAGCAGCCCGGAGGGCAATCAGCCCCAGCATTTT
CASSPEGNQPQHF
>-|TRBV28|-|TRBJ2-7
TGTGCCAGCGTTGGGCGAAAGCAACGGACAACATACGAGCAGTACTTC
CASVGRKQRTTYEQYF
>TRBD1|TRBV27|-|TRBJ2-2
TGTGCCAGCAGTTCCTACAGGGGGCGCATGGACACCGGGGAGCTGTTTTTT
CASSSYRGRMDTGELFF
>TRBD2|TRBV4-3|-|TRBJ2-1
TGCGCCAGCAGCCGACCAGGACTAGCGGGAGGTGGTGATGAGCAGTTCTTC
CASSRPGLAGGGDEQFF
>-|TRBV27|-|TRBJ1-4
TGTGCCAGCAGTTTATTGGGGGGATCTAATGAAAAACTGTTTTTT
CASSLLGGSNEKLFF